The rows below give T cell receptor beta chains drawn from one sample of a study of T cell repertoires in ileal Crohn's disease. Data came from immunoSEQ multiplex PCR; TCRdb stores just in-frame clones and leaves some out. The sample carries roughly 15,000 clones, 80% to 85% recorded once. Sequenced: ileal tissue. The origin of the receptors is an adult with Crohn's disease. The CDR3 runs from the conserved cysteine through the conserved F or W. Fields, in order: D gene, V gene, J gene, clone size, CDR3 protein, CDR3 DNA. D genes are given only for firm matches. The size entry is marked missing in some rows and otherwise reads once, few, many or a size class.

.	TRBV7-9	TRBJ1-1	.	CASSLASESAEAFF	TGTGCCAGCAGCTTAGCCTCAGAAAGCGCTGAAGCTTTCTTT
TRBD2	TRBV4-2	TRBJ2-5	.	CASSQAGTSGGAKETQYF	TGTGCCAGCAGCCAAGCTGGGACTAGCGGGGGGGCGAAGGAGACCCAGTACTTC
.	TRBV19	TRBJ2-7	.	CASSIGSLASYEQYF	TGTGCCAGTAGTATAGGATCGTTAGCCTCCTACGAGCAGTACTTC
.	TRBV12-5	TRBJ1-1	few	CASGTEVEAFF	TGTGCTAGTGGGACAGAAGTTGAAGCTTTCTTT
.	TRBV7-2	TRBJ2-7	once	CASSLEQAAYEQYF	TGTGCCAGCAGCTTAGAACAGGCCGCCTACGAGCAGTACTTC
.	TRBV19	TRBJ1-2	.	CASSTGGVSYGYTF	TGTGCCAGTAGCACTGGTGGTGTTAGCTATGGCTACACCTTC
TRBD1	TRBV29-1	TRBJ2-1	once	CSVDAASRDSDNEQFF	TGCAGCGTTGACGCCGCCAGCCGGGACAGTGACAATGAGCAGTTCTTC
.	TRBV4-3	TRBJ2-2	once	CASSKDGGFGELFF	TGCGCCAGCAGCAAAGACGGGGGTTTCGGGGAGCTGTTTTTT
TRBD2	TRBV19	TRBJ2-3	.	CASSSRTSADTQYF	TGTGCCAGTAGTTCCCGGACTAGTGCAGATACGCAGTATTTT
.	TRBV5-4	TRBJ2-7	.	CASSPGTPLNYEQYF	TGTGCCAGCAGCCCCGGGACTCCGTTGAACTACGAGCAGTACTTC
.	TRBV6-1	TRBJ2-2	.	CASSEEGYTGELFF	TGTGCCAGCAGTGAAGAGGGGTACACCGGGGAGCTGTTTTTT
TRBD1	TRBV30	TRBJ1-2	.	CAWISGTGGGHYGYTF	TGTGCCTGGATCTCCGGGACAGGGGGGGGCCACTATGGCTACACCTTC